This T cell receptor beta chain stems from a study of T-cell reconstitution after alpha-beta-depleted transplantation in children. Notes on the study in general: Several hundred rapidly expanded clones from non-depleted graft cells reportedly supplied alpha-beta T cells about two months post-transplant. The high TCRbeta diversity at day 60 in some patients came from surviving recipient T cells and thymic progenitors. Newly made T cells mostly supplied T-cell counts and diversity one year after transplant.

Preparation of the TCRbeta library used unique molecular identifiers. Via MiXCR, TCRdb re-called the PCR reads, giving one row per CDR3 protein. The sample gives fewer than 550,000 distinct CDR3 sequences, 10% to 12% of which show up once; approximately 14% is in the top ten. CDR3 length equals 14 residues. The V gene lost 6 bases and the J gene lost 0 bases, with 10 bases spanning the gap. For this clonotype: Its antigen is undetermined.

The rearrangement joins TRBV12-3 or TRBV12-4 to TRBJ2-3; D unclear. The receptor comes from a female patient aged 2-15 years who had a stem cell transplant for aplastic anemia, so the T cells may come from the graft donor. Sequenced material: PBMCs, mostly from graft donor cells, taken 180 days after TCRalphabeta/CD19-depleted stem cell transplant. Here the CDR3 reads CASSHGPSTDTQYF. In nucleotides, the CDR3 is TGTGCCAGCAGCCACGGACCCAGCACAGATACGCAGTATTTT.